The source of this TCR beta chain is a study of T cells in Graves' hyperthyroidism and ophthalmopathy. In this sample, this clonotype turned up a few times. This clone may be a read error of a much larger clone one base away. TCR beta CDR3 sequences were amplified from RNA transcripts. First-round RT-PCR with HTBI primers amplified the TCR CDR3 region. One entry per CDR3 protein results from TCRdb running MiXCR on the multiplex PCR reads. The table shows under 650,000 distinct CDR3 sequences, with about 16% occurring only once. Trimming left V 6 bases short and J 3 bases short, with 12 bases between. This CDR3 comprises 13 residues.

The V and J genes are TRBV12-3 or TRBV12-4 and TRBJ2-7; D gene ambiguous. This TCR was recovered from a woman aged 25 to 39 with Graves' hyperthyroidism. The specimen sequenced was blood. As DNA, the CDR3 is TGTGCCAGCAGGCCCGGACGCCTCTACGAGCAGTACTTC. Translated, it gives CASRPGRLYEQYF.